These 8 T cell receptor beta chains originate from one sample sequenced in a study of blood T cell repertoires in COVID-19. Sequenced by immunoSEQ multiplex PCR; TCRdb stores in-frame clones only, minus some. Of about 220,000 clones in the sample, over 65% were seen once. The sequenced material came from PBMCs or T cells enriched from blood (not recorded which). The receptor source for this set is a woman aged 55 to 70 who had recovered from COVID-19.

This chain joins TRBV11-3 and TRBJ2-1, with a weak D call TRBD2 (5 bases). Germline CDR1 reads SGHNT; CDR2 reads YENEEA. Trimming removed 2 bases from V and 7 bases from J, with 9 bases in between. The CDR3 is 13 amino acids. CDR3 nucleotides: TGTGCCAGCAGCTTATTCGGGAAAAATGAGCAGTTCTTC. As protein: CASSLFGKNEQFF.

This sequence joins TRBV5-1 and TRBJ2-5, with TRBD1 matching over 9 bases. V trimming: 4 bases; J trimming: 1 base; junction bases outside the gene matches: 2. This CDR3 spans 14 amino acids. Germline loops: CDR1 SGHRS, CDR2 YFSETQ. CDR3 protein: CASSLQGAQETQYF. In DNA, the CDR3 is TGCGCCAGCAGCCTACAGGGGGCCCAAGAGACCCAGTACTTC.

The gene calls are TRBV30 and TRBJ1-3, with D unclear. Germline V gives CDR1 GTSNPN, CDR2 SVGIG (reference sequence). Trimming stripped 4 bases from V and 0 bases from J, with 13 bases between. The CDR3 has 15 amino acids. DNA of the CDR3: TGTGCCTGGACTCCTACAACTAGCTCTGGAAACACCATATATTTT. This gives the protein CAWTPTTSSGNTIYF.

This clone showed up just a few times. The chain couples TRBV19 to TRBJ1-5, with a tentative D call TRBD1 (5 bases). The V gene lost 6 bases and the J gene lost 0 bases, with 18 bases spanning the gap. The CDR3 totals 17 residues. CDR1 and CDR2 (germline): LNHDA, SQIVND (reference sequence). This CDR3 reads CASSTTTGVYSNQPQHF. The DNA for the CDR3 is TGTGCCAGTAGCACAACTACGGGGGTCTATAGCAATCAGCCCCAGCATTTT.

The chain is built from TRBV5-1 and TRBJ2-2, with 10 nucleotides matching TRBD1. The CDR3 length is 16 residues. Germline CDR1 SGHRS, CDR2 YFSETQ. The junction had 7 bases not matched to a gene; V was cut back by 2 bases and J by 6 bases. The DNA for the CDR3 is TGCGCCAGCAGCTTCCGGGACAGGGGTACCGCCGGGGAGCTGTTTTTT. The encoded protein is CASSFRDRGTAGELFF.

The CDR3 sequence is CASRNPGTVNIQYF. CDR3 in DNA: TGTGCCAGCAGGAACCCCGGGACAGTAAACATTCAGTACTTC. This chain joins TRBV2 and TRBJ2-4; 7 nucleotides align to TRBD1. The V segment lost 6 bases and the J segment 6 bases; nucleotides outside the gene matches: 8. Germline V gene sequence: CDR1 SNHLY, CDR2 FYNNEI. The CDR3 has 14 amino acids.

The rearrangement links TRBV2 to TRBJ1-4; D unclear. This CDR3 spans 13 amino acids. V shed 4 bases and J shed 7 bases, with 10 bases lying between them. In germline, CDR1 is SNHLY, CDR2 FYNNEI. The DNA of the CDR3 is TGTGCCAGCAGTGGGACTGTCGGTGAAAAACTGTTTTTT. Residues: CASSGTVGEKLFF.

CDR3 region: CASSDRPYPIDGYTF. CDR3 in DNA: TGTGCCAGCAGTGATCGTCCCTACCCGATTGATGGCTACACCTTC. The V call is TRBV2, the J call TRBJ1-2; D unclear. Between the trimmed V and J ends, which lost 3 bases and 6 bases, there was a span of 17 bases. The CDR3 covers 15 residues. In germline, CDR1 is SNHLY, CDR2 FYNNEI.